The rows below give T cell receptor beta chains drawn from one sample of a study of T cells in localized non-small cell lung cancer. Sequencing was performed with immunoSEQ multiplex PCR; in TCRdb, only in-frame clones are kept and a portion is missing. Among 13,000 to 15,000 clones listed, approximately 89% were seen once. This specimen was peripheral blood mononuclear cells, taken before any cancer treatment. The source is a man between 35 and 75 years old with stage III lung adenocarcinoma. CDR3s include the opening cysteine and the closing phenylalanine or tryptophan. D genes are given only for firm matches. Clone size is shown for a subset of rows, as once, few, many or a class of expanded clone.

>TRBV28|.|.|TRBJ2-7
CASGGGLRHEQYF
TGTGCCAGCGGAGGAGGCCTGCGGCACGAGCAGTACTTC
>TRBV5-1|TRBD1|once|TRBJ2-1
CASSRGRGPYEQFF
TGCGCCAGCAGCCGGGGCAGGGGGCCCTATGAGCAGTTCTTC
>TRBV5-1|TRBD1|.|TRBJ1-1
CASSLEGATNTEAFF
TGCGCCAGCAGCTTGGAGGGGGCTACGAACACTGAAGCTTTCTTT
>TRBV6-5|.|.|TRBJ2-2
CASSRFQNTGELFF
TGTGCCAGCAGCCGCTTCCAGAACACCGGGGAGCTGTTTTTT
>TRBV5-1|TRBD2|.|TRBJ2-5
CASSFRSSGTQETQYF
TGCGCCAGCAGCTTTAGGTCTAGCGGGACCCAAGAGACCCAGTACTTC
>TRBV7-6|TRBD2|.|TRBJ2-1
CASSFSGRADYNEQFF
TGTGCCAGCAGCTTTAGCGGGAGGGCGGACTACAATGAGCAGTTCTTC
>TRBV4-2|.|.|TRBJ2-5
CASSQDLRRQETQYF
TGTGCCAGCAGCCAAGATCTCCGCAGGCAAGAGACCCAGTACTTC
>TRBV4-1|TRBD1|.|TRBJ2-5
CASSQGTGATAPQETQYF
TGCGCCAGCAGCCAAGGGACAGGGGCGACGGCCCCCCAAGAGACCCAGTACTTC
>TRBV7-2|.|.|TRBJ2-2
CASSLARGYTGELFF
TGTGCCAGCAGCTTAGCTCGGGGTTACACCGGGGAGCTGTTTTTT
>TRBV5-1|.|.|TRBJ2-1
CASSSRDTFYNEQFF
TGCGCCAGCAGCTCCCGGGACACGTTTTACAATGAGCAGTTCTTC
>TRBV7-7|TRBD2|.|TRBJ2-2
CASSFLGTSGSHTGELFF
TGTGCCAGCAGCTTCTTGGGGACTAGCGGGAGCCACACCGGGGAGCTGTTTTTT
>TRBV28|.|.|TRBJ2-7
CASSTRVYEQYF
TGTGCCAGCAGTACCAGGGTCTACGAGCAGTACTTC
>TRBV19|TRBD2|.|TRBJ2-3
CASSLEPGLAGVRDTQYF
TGTGCCAGTAGTTTGGAACCGGGACTAGCGGGAGTTAGAGATACGCAGTATTTT
>TRBV11-1|.|.|TRBJ1-4
CASSLGNRKNEKLFF
TGTGCCAGCAGCCTAGGGAACAGAAAGAATGAAAAACTGTTTTTT
>TRBV28|.|.|TRBJ1-2
CASSFGRATGYTF
TGTGCCAGCAGTTTCGGGCGGGCAACTGGCTACACCTTC
>TRBV10-2|.|.|TRBJ1-3
CASSAFGNTIYF
TGCGCCAGCAGTGCATTTGGAAACACCATATATTTT
>TRBV19|TRBD1|once|TRBJ2-3
CASSIDRADTQYF
TGTGCCAGTAGTATCGACAGGGCAGATACGCAGTATTTT
>TRBV5-6|.|.|TRBJ2-7
CASSISSFEQYF
TGTGCCAGCAGCATATCATCGTTCGAGCAGTACTTC
>TRBV5-4|.|.|TRBJ2-7
CASSFGREQYF
TGTGCCAGCAGCTTCGGGAGAGAGCAGTACTTC
>TRBV30|.|.|TRBJ2-6
CAWSPDVGANVLTF
TGTGCCTGGAGCCCGGACGTAGGGGCCAACGTCCTGACTTTC
>TRBV6-6|.|.|TRBJ1-3
CASNGGWREDRNTIYF
TGTGCCAGCAACGGAGGTTGGAGGGAAGACAGAAACACCATATATTTT
>TRBV4-1|TRBD2|once|TRBJ2-1
CASSQVLKLAGVSEQFF
TGCGCCAGCAGCCAAGTCCTCAAACTAGCGGGAGTAAGTGAGCAGTTCTTC
>TRBV12-5|.|.|TRBJ2-5
CASGSYMETQYF
TGTGCTAGTGGTTCCTACATGGAGACCCAGTACTTC
>TRBV6-5|TRBD2|.|TRBJ2-7
CASRSTSGTFYEQYF
TGTGCCAGCAGGTCGACTAGCGGGACCTTCTACGAGCAGTACTTC
>TRBV19|.|once|TRBJ2-1
CASSPTTPAPNEQFF
TGTGCCAGTAGTCCGACGACTCCTGCACCCAATGAGCAGTTCTTC
>TRBV6-9|.|.|TRBJ1-2
CASSYAKSAYGYTF
TGTGCCAGCAGTTACGCGAAGTCAGCCTATGGCTACACCTTC
>TRBV28|.|.|TRBJ1-5
CASSPPDRSSQPQHF
TGTGCCAGCAGCCCACCAGACAGGAGTTCTCAGCCCCAGCATTTT
>TRBV19|.|.|TRBJ2-1
CASSIGGLSYNEQFF
TGTGCCAGTAGTATCGGGGGGCTCTCCTACAATGAGCAGTTCTTC
>TRBV6-1|.|once|TRBJ2-7
CASSVPPYEQYF
TGTGCCAGCAGCGTTCCCCCCTACGAGCAGTACTTC
>TRBV14|.|.|TRBJ2-7
CASSQDSVRDPYEQYF
TGTGCCAGCAGCCAAGATTCGGTCAGGGACCCCTACGAGCAGTACTTC
>TRBV4-2|TRBD2|.|TRBJ2-7
CASSQEAGGLVPYEQYF
TGTGCCAGCAGCCAAGAGGCTGGGGGACTAGTCCCATACGAGCAGTACTTC
>TRBV2|.|.|TRBJ2-4
CASSEEGFGIQYF
TGTGCCAGCAGTGAAGAGGGGTTCGGCATTCAGTACTTC
>TRBV19|.|.|TRBJ1-2
CASNPFAATANYGYTF
TGTGCCAGTAATCCTTTTGCAGCGACGGCTAACTATGGCTACACCTTC
>TRBV27|.|.|TRBJ1-5
CASGPGQPQHF
TGTGCCAGCGGCCCCGGTCAGCCCCAGCATTTT
>TRBV7-2|TRBD2|.|TRBJ2-2
CASSGTSGSNTGELFF
TGTGCCAGCAGCGGGACTAGCGGTAGTAACACCGGGGAGCTGTTTTTT
>TRBV7-2|.|once|TRBJ1-4
CASSLERGAREKLFF
TGTGCCAGCAGCTTAGAACGGGGGGCGAGGGAAAAACTGTTTTTT
>TRBV19|.|.|TRBJ2-1
CASSIRGYRVNEQFF
TGTGCCAGTAGTATAAGGGGGTACAGGGTCAATGAGCAGTTCTTC
>TRBV6-9|.|.|TRBJ2-7
CASSYSRGYYEQYF
TGTGCCAGCAGTTACTCCAGAGGTTACTACGAGCAGTACTTC
>TRBV14|TRBD1|.|TRBJ2-7
CASSYTGTGRYEQYF
TGTGCCAGCAGCTACACCGGGACAGGTAGATACGAGCAGTACTTC
>TRBV19|.|.|TRBJ2-5
CASSPSGTETQYF
TGTGCCAGTAGCCCCTCGGGGACAGAGACCCAGTACTTC
>TRBV27|.|.|TRBJ2-7
CASSDNSYEQYF
TGTGCCAGCAGTGACAACTCCTACGAGCAGTACTTC
>TRBV11-2|.|.|TRBJ1-1
CASSLARQGVEAFF
TGTGCCAGCAGCTTAGCCCGACAAGGGGTTGAAGCTTTCTTT
>TRBV13|TRBD1|.|TRBJ2-7
CASSLLQGDYEQYF
TGTGCCAGCAGCTTGTTGCAGGGGGACTACGAGCAGTACTTC
>TRBV15|.|once|TRBJ2-3
CATSIGLGTDTQYF
TGTGCCACCAGCATCGGACTTGGCACAGATACGCAGTATTTT
>TRBV10-2|.|.|TRBJ2-4
CASSDGLTQYF
TGCGCCAGCAGTGACGGGCTAACCCAGTACTTC
>TRBV10-3|.|.|TRBJ2-5
CAIGGIPETQYF
TGTGCCATCGGAGGCATCCCCGAGACCCAGTACTTC
>TRBV5-6|.|.|TRBJ1-4
CASTEWYGATNEKLFF
TGTGCCAGCACCGAATGGTACGGGGCAACTAATGAAAAACTGTTTTTT
>TRBV27|.|.|TRBJ1-5
CASSFGDGNQPQHF
TGTGCCAGCAGTTTCGGGGATGGCAATCAGCCCCAGCATTTT